Here is one T cell receptor beta chain with its context. The data were obtained in a study of blood T cell repertoires in COVID-19. Study summary: Material from acute and convalescent COVID-19 was sourced from the United States, Italy and Spain.

Which cohort a participant joined came from the clinical history participants gave. The germline V gene has CDR1 SGHRS and CDR2 YFSETQ. With V trimmed by 4 bases and J by 10 bases, 11 bases remained unmatched. The CDR3 consists of 16 residues. Assay: immunoSEQ multiplex PCR; the TCRdb copy retains only in-frame clones and omits some. Of fewer than 450,000 clones listed, 90% are singletons. The receptor was derived from a man younger than 30 who had recovered from COVID-19. The V and J genes are TRBV5-1 and TRBJ2-3, with 14 bases aligning to TRBD2. Sequenced input: PBMCs or T cells enriched from blood (not recorded which). The CDR3 DNA reads as TGCGCCAGCAGCGGGACTAGCGGGAGTCAAAAAACGGCGCAGTATTTT. Its translation is CASSGTSGSQKTAQYF.